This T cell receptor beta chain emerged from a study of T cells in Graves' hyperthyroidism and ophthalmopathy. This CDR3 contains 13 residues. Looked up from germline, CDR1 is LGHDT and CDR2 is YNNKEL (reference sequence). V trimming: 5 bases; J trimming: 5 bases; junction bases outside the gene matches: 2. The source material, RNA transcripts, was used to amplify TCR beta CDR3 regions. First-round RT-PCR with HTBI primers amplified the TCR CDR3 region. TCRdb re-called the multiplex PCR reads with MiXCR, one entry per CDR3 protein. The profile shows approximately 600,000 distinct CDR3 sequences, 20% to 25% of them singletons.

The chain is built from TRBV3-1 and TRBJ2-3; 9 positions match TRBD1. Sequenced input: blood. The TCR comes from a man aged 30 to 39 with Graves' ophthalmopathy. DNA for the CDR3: TGTGCCAGCAGCTACAGGGGGCGAGATACGCAGTATTTT. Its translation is CASSYRGRDTQYF.